This entry features one T cell receptor beta chain sequence. CDR3 size: 15 residues. The V gene's germline CDR1 is MDHEN and CDR2 SYDVKM. The V end was cut by 2 bases, the J end by 4 bases, with 12 bases between. Profiling relied on immunoSEQ multiplex PCR, and the TCRdb table lists in-frame clones only, not all of them. The table includes roughly 200,000 clones, approximately 79% detected once. The source of the sample is a study of blood T cell repertoires in COVID-19. The receptor was derived from a woman between 55 and 75 years old with acute COVID-19. Sequencing was performed on PBMCs or T cells enriched from blood (not recorded which). The J gene is TRBJ1-5, the V gene TRBV28; possible D gene TRBD1, 5 bases. The DNA of the CDR3 is TGTGCCAGCAGTTTACCCAGGGCAGGGAATCAGCCCCAGCATTTT. It codes for CASSLPRAGNQPQHF.